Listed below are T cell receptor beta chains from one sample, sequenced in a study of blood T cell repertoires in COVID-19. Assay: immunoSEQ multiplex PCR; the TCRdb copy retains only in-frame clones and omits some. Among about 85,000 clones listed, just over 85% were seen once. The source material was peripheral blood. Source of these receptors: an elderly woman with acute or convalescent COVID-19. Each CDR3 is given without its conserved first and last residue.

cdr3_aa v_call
ASSESPTFLYEQY TRBV6-1
ASSLDGAGELF TRBV5-1
ASSNAGTYTQY TRBV7-8
ASSLLMNTEAF TRBV12-3/TRBV12-4
ASSPDAAGRSLYGYT TRBV7-9
AISPGFTEAF TRBV10-3
ASSGRQSNSPLH TRBV9
ASRRTVVTEAF TRBV12-3/TRBV12-4
ASSQLDRLYGYT TRBV14
ASSLGLGTTFSNQPQH TRBV7-9
AWSPQKLWVANEKLF TRBV30
ASSHGGTEAF TRBV7-8
ASSPRGPGTILWGEQY TRBV19
ASSLARNTEAF TRBV5-1
ASSGQAYSPLH TRBV27
ASSAEGAVTDTQY TRBV2
ASSLAGAVETQY TRBV27
ASSLDPSGGRGTQY TRBV11-2
ASSPEPGRNEQF TRBV5-1
ASSVRGGTSYNEQF TRBV25-1
ASSWEKGAAYEQY TRBV27
ASSIAGGYNQPQH TRBV19
ASSSGAVAGRDEQY TRBV7-7
ASSRQEYEQY TRBV5-6
ASSPFDREKDNSPLH TRBV18
ASSSGGARNTEAF TRBV28
ATSRFGEEYGYT TRBV15
ASGGQGLDYGYT TRBV12-5
ASSLEPGHNQPQH TRBV7-2
ASSYGQGAVSEKLF TRBV6-2/TRBV6-3
ASSAASRKNTEAF TRBV5-1
ASSQSSLDYEQY TRBV4-2
ASSPRDRITNYGYT TRBV7-8
ASSQAAGASYNEQF TRBV14
ASSVAARGQGGYT TRBV9
ASKEIQGYEKLF TRBV6-5
ASSGKTGGGTEAF TRBV19
ASSFGQGGVQPQH TRBV7-2
AISESPAGAVLDTQY TRBV10-3
ASRLDRNYGYT TRBV19
ASSRGLQETQY TRBV18
ASSPQDRARNSPLH TRBV5-1
ASSQVGQLGSPLH TRBV3-1/TRBV3-2
ASSPSLGVRLRGAF TRBV3-1/TRBV3-2
ASSSGNSGANVLT TRBV11-1
ASSSRSTSQETQY TRBV7-2
ASSVLTGAYQETQY TRBV7-9
ASGAQGYEQY TRBV12-3/TRBV12-4
ASSSLRDRVAYEQY TRBV7-9
ATSGGYEQY TRBV10-3
AITTGRKEDTQY TRBV10-3
ASGSIGVSTEAF TRBV7-9
AWSVSRGYGYT TRBV30
ASSESGGGMGIQY TRBV2
ASSTRTVPYGYT TRBV7-2
ASSVGTGGFAEAF TRBV9
ASSWGTGRKDTQY TRBV5-1
ASSYGTHKNAEAF TRBV6-5